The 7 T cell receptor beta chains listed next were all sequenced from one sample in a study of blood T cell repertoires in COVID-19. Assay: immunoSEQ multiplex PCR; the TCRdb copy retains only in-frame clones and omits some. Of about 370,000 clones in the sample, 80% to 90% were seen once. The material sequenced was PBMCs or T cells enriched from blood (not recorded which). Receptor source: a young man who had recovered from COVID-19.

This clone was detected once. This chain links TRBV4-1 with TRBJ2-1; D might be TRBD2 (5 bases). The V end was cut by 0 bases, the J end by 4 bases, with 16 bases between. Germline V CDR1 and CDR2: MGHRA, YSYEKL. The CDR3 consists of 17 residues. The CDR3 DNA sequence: TGCGCCAGCAGCCAAGATGGTCTAGCTGCTCTATACAATGAGCAGTTCTTC. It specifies CASSQDGLAALYNEQFF.

CDR3: CASSSRPGMNSPLHF. The CDR3 DNA reads TGTGCCAGTAGTTCCCGGCCAGGGATGAATTCACCCCTCCACTTT. The V and J genes are TRBV19 and TRBJ1-6, with D tentatively TRBD1 (5 bases). This CDR3 has 15 residues. Between the trimmed V and J ends, which lost 5 bases and 7 bases, there was a span of 15 bases. The germline gives CDR1 LNHDA, CDR2 SQIVND (reference sequence).

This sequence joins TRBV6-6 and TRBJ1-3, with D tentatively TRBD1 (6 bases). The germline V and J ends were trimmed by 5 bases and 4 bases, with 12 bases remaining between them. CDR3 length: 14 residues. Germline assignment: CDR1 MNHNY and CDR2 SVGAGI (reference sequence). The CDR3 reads CASSGAGTGNTIYF. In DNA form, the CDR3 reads TGTGCCAGCAGTGGGGCCGGGACAGGAAACACCATATATTTT.

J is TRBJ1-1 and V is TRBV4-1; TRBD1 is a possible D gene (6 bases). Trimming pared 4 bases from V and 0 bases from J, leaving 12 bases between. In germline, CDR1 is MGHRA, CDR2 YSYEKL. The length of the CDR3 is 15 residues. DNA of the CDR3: TGCGCCAGCAGCCCTGTACAGGGATTGAACACTGAAGCTTTCTTT. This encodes CASSPVQGLNTEAFF.

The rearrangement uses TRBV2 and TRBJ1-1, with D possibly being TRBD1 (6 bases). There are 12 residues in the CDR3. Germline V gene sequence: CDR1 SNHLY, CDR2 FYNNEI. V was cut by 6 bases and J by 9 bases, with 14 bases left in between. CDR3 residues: CASRTPGQKAFF. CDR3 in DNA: TGTGCCAGCAGAACACCCGGACAGAAAGCTTTCTTT.

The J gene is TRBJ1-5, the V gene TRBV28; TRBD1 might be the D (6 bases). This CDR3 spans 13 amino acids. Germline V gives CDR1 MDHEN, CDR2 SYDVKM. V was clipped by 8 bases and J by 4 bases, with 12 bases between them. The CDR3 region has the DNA TGTGCCAGCCTACAGGGCCCTAATCAGCCCCAGCATTTT. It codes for CASLQGPNQPQHF.

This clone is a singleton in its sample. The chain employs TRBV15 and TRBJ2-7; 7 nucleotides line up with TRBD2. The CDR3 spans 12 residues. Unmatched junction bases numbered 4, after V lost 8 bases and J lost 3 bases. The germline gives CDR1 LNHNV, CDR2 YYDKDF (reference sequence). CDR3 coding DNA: TGTGCCACCCGGGGGAGGGACTACGAGCAGTACTTC. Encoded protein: CATRGRDYEQYF.